The clone carrying this T cell receptor beta chain appeared a few times. This record belongs to a study of blood T cells in healthy people across ages. Overall study context: Using template switching, researchers captured about one barcoded beta molecule for each two T cells.

A second about 7 to 12 cycle PCR used barcoded and J-beta primers. From the 5' RACE reads, TCRdb called clonotypes with MiXCR, one entry per CDR3 protein. The sample includes about 800,000 distinct CDR3 sequences, around a quarter of them seen just once. The germline V gene encodes CDR1 DFQATT and CDR2 SNEGSKA (reference sequence). The V end lost 5 bases, the J end lost 5 bases, and 19 bases lay between the germline ends. The CDR3 covers 15 residues. These data were likewise used in another study, on T cells of mothers and their children.

Sequencing was performed on blood. The chain carries TRBV20-1 and TRBJ2-1; D possibly uses TRBD1 or TRBD2 (6 bases each). The source of this sequence is a boy between 5 and 17 years old in good health. The CDR3: CSAGGGLGADNEQFF. The CDR3 DNA reads as TGCAGTGCTGGGGGAGGACTGGGGGCTGACAATGAGCAGTTCTTC.